The 6 T cell receptor beta chains in this list originate from one sample, sequenced in a study of blood T cell repertoires in COVID-19 (dated by TCRdb to 2020 to 2021). Libraries were constructed by the immunoSEQ multiplex PCR assay. In its TCRdb copy, this immuneACCESS table keeps in-frame sequences only and misses some clones. Where compared with another copy, unresolved V genes explain less than half of these, and the others have no known cause. The sample table contains over 200,000 clones; only one count was recorded for about 89% of them. Of the sample, around 10% falls within the top ten clones. Sequences were obtained from PBMCs or T cells enriched from blood (not recorded which). Receptors originate from a man in his forties who had recovered from COVID-19.

The chain has TRBV3-1 (or the pseudogene TRBV3-2) and TRBJ2-7; tentatively, D is TRBD1 (6 bases). V shed 0 bases and J shed 1 base, with 10 bases lying between them. There are 15 residues in the CDR3. The germline V gene encodes CDR1 LGHDT and CDR2 YNNKEL (reference sequence). The CDR3 DNA sequence: TGTGCCAGCAGCCAAGATAGGGACATTTCCTACGAGCAGTACTTC. Its protein is CASSQDRDISYEQYF.

The chain uses TRBV7-6 and TRBJ2-7, with 9 bases that match TRBD2. V lost 5 bases to trimming and J lost 3 bases; unmatched junction nucleotides: 8. This CDR3 has 15 amino acids. CDR1 SGHVS and CDR2 FNYEAQ come from the germline V gene. In nucleotides, the CDR3 is TGTGCCAGCAGCCGCGGTAGCGGGAGAGACTACGAGCAGTACTTC. This encodes CASSRGSGRDYEQYF.

The CDR3 coding sequence is TGTGCCAGCAGCTTATCGAGGGGGCAGGAAAAACTGTTTTTT. It specifies CASSLSRGQEKLFF. The V call is TRBV7-2, the J call TRBJ1-4; 7 bases map to TRBD1. Trimming took 2 bases from V and 8 from J; bases not matched to a gene: 5. Germline values: CDR1 SGHTA, CDR2 FQGNSA. The CDR3 is made up of 14 amino acids.

The chain is built from TRBV29-1 and TRBJ2-5; 14 bases map to TRBD2. Per the germline V gene, CDR1 is SQVTM and CDR2 is ANQGSEA. The V and J ends lost 5 bases and 5 bases, in that order; junction bases with no gene match: 10. The CDR3 runs to 16 residues. CDR3 sequence: CSVQPGLAGARETQYF. CDR3 coding DNA: TGCAGCGTTCAGCCGGGACTAGCGGGAGCGCGTGAGACCCAGTACTTC.

The chain carries TRBV19 and TRBJ2-5; D is perhaps TRBD2 (6 bases). This CDR3 comprises 14 residues. CDR1 is LNHDA, CDR2 SQIVND, per germline (reference sequence). V dropped 1 base and J dropped 5 bases, with 11 bases sitting between them. The CDR3 bases are TGTGCCAGTAGTATAGGACTAGTGAGGGAGACCCAGTACTTC. Protein: CASSIGLVRETQYF.

The V call is TRBV12-3 or TRBV12-4, the J call TRBJ1-1; 9 bases agree with TRBD1. The CDR3 has 12 amino acids. V lost 7 bases and J lost 7; bases outside the gene matches: 4. The CDR3 here is CASKGDRVEAFF. In DNA form, the CDR3 reads TGTGCCAGCAAGGGGGACAGGGTTGAAGCTTTCTTT.